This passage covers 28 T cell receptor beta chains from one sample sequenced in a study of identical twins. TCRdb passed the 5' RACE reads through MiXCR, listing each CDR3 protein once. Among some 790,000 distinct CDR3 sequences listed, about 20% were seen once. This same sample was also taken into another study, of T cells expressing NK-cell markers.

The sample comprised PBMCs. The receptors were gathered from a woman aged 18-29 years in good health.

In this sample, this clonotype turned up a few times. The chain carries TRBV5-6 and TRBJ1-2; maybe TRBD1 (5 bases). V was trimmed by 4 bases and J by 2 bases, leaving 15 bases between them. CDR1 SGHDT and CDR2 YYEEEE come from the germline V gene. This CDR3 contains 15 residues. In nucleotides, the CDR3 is TGTGCCAGCAGCCGAGGGGCAGGGACCAACTATGGCTACACCTTC. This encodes CASSRGAGTNYGYTF.

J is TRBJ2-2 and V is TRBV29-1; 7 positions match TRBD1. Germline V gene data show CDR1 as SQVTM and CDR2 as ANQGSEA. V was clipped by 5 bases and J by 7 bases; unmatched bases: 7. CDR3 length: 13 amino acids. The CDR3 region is CSVRTGYGGELFF. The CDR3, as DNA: TGCAGCGTTCGGACAGGCTACGGCGGGGAGCTGTTTTTT.

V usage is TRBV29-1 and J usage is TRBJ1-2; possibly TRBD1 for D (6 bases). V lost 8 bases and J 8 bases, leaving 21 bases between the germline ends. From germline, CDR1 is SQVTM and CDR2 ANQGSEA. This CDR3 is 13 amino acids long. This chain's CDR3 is CSTFRQVSEGYTF. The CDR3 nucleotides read TGCAGCACTTTCCGACAGGTATCGGAGGGCTACACCTTC.

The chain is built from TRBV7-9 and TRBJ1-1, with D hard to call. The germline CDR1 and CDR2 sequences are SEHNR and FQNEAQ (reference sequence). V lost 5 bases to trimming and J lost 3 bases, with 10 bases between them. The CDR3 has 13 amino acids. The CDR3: CASSRFPDTEAFF. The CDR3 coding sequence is TGTGCCAGCAGCCGATTTCCGGACACTGAAGCTTTCTTT.

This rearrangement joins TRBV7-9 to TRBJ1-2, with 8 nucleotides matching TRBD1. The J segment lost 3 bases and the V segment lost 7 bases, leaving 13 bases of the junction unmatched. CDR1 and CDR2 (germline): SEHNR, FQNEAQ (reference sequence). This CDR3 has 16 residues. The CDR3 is CASTGGSSNSDYGYTF. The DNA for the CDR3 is TGTGCCAGCACAGGGGGCAGCAGCAATTCGGACTATGGCTACACCTTC. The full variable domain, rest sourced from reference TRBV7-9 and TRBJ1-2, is DTGVSQNPRHKITKRGQNVTFRCDPISEHNRLYWYRQTLGQGPEFLTYFQNEAQLEKSRLLSDRFSAERPKGSFSTLEIQRTEQGDSAMYLCASTGGSSNSDYGYTFGSGTRLTVV.

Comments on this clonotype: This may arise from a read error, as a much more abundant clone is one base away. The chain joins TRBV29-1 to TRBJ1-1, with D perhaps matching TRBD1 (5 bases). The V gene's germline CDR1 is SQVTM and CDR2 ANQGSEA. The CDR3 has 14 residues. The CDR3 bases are TGCAGAGTCCTGGTTTACTCCGGGGCACTCGAAGCTTTCTTT. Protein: CRVLVYSGALEAFF. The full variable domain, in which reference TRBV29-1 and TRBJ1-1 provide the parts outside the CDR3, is SAVISQKPSRDICQRGTSLTIQCQVDSQVTMMFWYRQQPGQSLTLIATANQGSEATYESGFVIDKFPISRPNLTFSTLTVSNMSPEDSSIYLCRVLVYSGALEAFFGQGTRLTVV.

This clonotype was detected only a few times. The chain's CDR3 is CSARLVETQYF. In nucleotides, the CDR3 is TGCAGCGCACGACTAGTGGAGACCCAGTACTTC. The chain couples TRBV29-1 to TRBJ2-5, with a weak D call TRBD2 (6 bases). This CDR3 comprises 11 residues. The V gene lost 7 bases and the J gene lost 5 bases, with 11 bases spanning the gap. Germline lookup yields CDR1 SQVTM and CDR2 ANQGSEA.

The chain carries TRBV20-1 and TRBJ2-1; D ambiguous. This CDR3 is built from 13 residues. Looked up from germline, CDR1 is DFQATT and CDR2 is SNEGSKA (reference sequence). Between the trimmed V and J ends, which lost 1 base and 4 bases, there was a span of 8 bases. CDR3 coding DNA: TGCAGTGCTAGAGGGGGATTTTACAATGAGCAGTTCTTC. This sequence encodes CSARGGFYNEQFF.

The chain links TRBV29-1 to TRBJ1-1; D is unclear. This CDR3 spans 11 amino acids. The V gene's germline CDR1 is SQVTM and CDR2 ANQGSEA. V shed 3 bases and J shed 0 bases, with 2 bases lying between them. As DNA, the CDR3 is TGCAGCGTTGAGGTGAACACTGAAGCTTTCTTT. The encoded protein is CSVEVNTEAFF. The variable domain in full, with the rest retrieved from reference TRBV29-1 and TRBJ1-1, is SAVISQKPSRDICQRGTSLTIQCQVDSQVTMMFWYRQQPGQSLTLIATANQGSEATYESGFVIDKFPISRPNLTFSTLTVSNMSPEDSSIYLCSVEVNTEAFFGQGTRLTVV.

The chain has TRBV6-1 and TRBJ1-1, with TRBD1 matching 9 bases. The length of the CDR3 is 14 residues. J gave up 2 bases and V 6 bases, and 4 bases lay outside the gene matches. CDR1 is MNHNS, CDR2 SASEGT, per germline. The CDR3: CASRGTGRNTEAFF. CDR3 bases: TGTGCCAGCAGGGGGACAGGGCGAAACACTGAAGCTTTCTTT.

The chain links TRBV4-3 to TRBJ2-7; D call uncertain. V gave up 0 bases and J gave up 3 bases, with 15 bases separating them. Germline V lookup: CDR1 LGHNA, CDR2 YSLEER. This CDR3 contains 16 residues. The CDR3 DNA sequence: TGCGCCAGCAGCCAAGAACCCAAGCCAGACCACTACGAGCAGTACTTC. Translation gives CASSQEPKPDHYEQYF.

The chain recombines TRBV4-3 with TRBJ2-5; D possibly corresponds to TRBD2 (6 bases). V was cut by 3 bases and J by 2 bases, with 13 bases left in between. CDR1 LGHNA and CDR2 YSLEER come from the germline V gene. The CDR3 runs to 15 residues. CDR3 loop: CASSHYISGQETQYF. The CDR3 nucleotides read TGCGCCAGCAGCCATTATATTAGCGGACAAGAGACCCAGTACTTC.

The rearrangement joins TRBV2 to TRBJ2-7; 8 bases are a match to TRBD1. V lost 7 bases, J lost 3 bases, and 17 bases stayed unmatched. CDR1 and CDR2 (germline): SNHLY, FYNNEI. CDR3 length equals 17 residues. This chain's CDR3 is CASKNSRGREEGYEQYF. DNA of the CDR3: TGTGCCAGCAAGAATAGCAGGGGGCGTGAGGAGGGCTACGAGCAGTACTTC.

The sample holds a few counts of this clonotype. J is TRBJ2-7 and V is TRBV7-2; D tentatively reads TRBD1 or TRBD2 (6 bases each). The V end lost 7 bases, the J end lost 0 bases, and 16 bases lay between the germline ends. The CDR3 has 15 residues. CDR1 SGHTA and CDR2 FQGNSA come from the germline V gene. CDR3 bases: TGTGCCAGCACTATAAGGGGGGTGCTCTCCTACGAGCAGTACTTC. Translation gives CASTIRGVLSYEQYF.

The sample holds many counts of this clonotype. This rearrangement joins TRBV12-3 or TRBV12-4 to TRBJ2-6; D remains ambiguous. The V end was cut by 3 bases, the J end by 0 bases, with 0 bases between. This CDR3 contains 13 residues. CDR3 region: CASSFSGANVLTF. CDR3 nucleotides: TGTGCCAGCAGTTTCTCTGGGGCCAACGTCCTGACTTTC.

The CDR3, as DNA: TGCGCCAGCGTAAGCGGGAGGGCCCCAGATACGCAGTATTTT. This encodes CASVSGRAPDTQYF. This chain links TRBV5-1 with TRBJ2-3; 10 bases match TRBD2. CDR3 length: 14 amino acids. The V segment lost 7 bases and the J segment 4 bases; nucleotides outside the gene matches: 6. CDR1 SGHRS and CDR2 YFSETQ come from the germline V gene.

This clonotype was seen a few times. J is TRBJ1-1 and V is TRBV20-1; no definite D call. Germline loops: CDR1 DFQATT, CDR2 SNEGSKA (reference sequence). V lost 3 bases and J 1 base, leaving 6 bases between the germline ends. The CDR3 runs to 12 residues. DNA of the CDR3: TGCAGTGCTAGCGGGCCGAACACTGAAGCTTTCTTT. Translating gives CSASGPNTEAFF.

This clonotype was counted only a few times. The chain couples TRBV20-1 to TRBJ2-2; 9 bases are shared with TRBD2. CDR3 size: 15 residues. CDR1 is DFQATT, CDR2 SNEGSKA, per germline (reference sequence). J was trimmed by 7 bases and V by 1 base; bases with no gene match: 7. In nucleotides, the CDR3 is TGCAGTGCTAGAGGTGGTAGCGGGGGAAGCGGGGAGCTGTTTTTT. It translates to CSARGGSGGSGELFF.

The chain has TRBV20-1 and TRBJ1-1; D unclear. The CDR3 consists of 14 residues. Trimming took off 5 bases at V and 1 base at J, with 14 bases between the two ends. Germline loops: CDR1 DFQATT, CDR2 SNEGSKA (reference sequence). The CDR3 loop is CSAGMQVPNTEAFF. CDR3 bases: TGCAGTGCTGGAATGCAGGTCCCGAACACTGAAGCTTTCTTT.

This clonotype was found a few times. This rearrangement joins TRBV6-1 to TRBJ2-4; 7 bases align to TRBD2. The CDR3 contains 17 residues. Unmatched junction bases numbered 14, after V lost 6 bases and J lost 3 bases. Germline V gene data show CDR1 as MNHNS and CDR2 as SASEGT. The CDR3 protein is CASRITFGGGGKNIQYF. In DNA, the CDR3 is TGTGCCAGCAGGATAACCTTCGGCGGGGGAGGCAAAAACATTCAGTACTTC.

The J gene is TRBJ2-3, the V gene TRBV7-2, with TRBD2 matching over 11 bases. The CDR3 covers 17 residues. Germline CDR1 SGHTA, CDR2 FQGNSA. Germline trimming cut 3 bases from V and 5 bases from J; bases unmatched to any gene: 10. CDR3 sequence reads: CASSFLAGGYAGDTQYF. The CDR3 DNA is TGTGCCAGCAGCTTTTTAGCGGGAGGGTACGCCGGAGATACGCAGTATTTT.

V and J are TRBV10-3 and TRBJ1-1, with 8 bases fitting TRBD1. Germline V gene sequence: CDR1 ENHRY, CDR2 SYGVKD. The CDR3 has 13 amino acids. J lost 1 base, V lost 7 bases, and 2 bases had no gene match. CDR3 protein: CAIMDRENTEAFF. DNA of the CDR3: TGTGCCATCATGGACAGGGAGAACACTGAAGCTTTCTTT.

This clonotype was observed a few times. CDR3 coding DNA: TGCAGTGCTAGTCAGGGGGGCGACTCCTACGAGCAGTACTTC. Encoded protein: CSASQGGDSYEQYF. The chain is built from TRBV20-1 and TRBJ2-7, with a possible D match to TRBD1 (7 bases). This CDR3 has 14 residues. Trimming cost V 3 bases and J 0 bases, with 12 bases left between them. The germline V gene encodes CDR1 DFQATT and CDR2 SNEGSKA (reference sequence).

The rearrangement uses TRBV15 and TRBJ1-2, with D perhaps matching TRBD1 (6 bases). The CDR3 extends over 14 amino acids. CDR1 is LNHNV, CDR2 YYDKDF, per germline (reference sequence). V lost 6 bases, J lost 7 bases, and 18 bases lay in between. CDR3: CATRGTTGPVGYTF. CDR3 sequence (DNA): TGTGCCACCAGGGGTACGACAGGCCCCGTTGGCTACACCTTC.

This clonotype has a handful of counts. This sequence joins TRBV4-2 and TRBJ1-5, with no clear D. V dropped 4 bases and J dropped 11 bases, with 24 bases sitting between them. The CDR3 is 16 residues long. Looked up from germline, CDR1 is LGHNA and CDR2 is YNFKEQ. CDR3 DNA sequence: TGTGCCAGCAGCCCGGTAATCACGGGTACGGTAACTGCCCAGCATTTT. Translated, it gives CASSPVITGTVTAQHF.

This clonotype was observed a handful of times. This CDR3 reads CASSAGTGPEQFF. The CDR3 bases are TGTGCCAGCAGTGCAGGGACAGGTCCTGAGCAGTTCTTC. This chain links TRBV12-3 or TRBV12-4 with TRBJ2-1; TRBD1 matches 8 bases. The CDR3 runs 13 residues. The junction had 6 bases not matched to a gene; V was cut back by 5 bases and J by 9 bases.

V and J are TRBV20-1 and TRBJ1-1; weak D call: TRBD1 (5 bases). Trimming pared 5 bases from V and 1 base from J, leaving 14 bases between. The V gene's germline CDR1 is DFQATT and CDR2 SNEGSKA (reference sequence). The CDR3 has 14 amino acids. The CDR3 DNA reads TGCAGTGCTCGGGACCCAAGGCGGAACACTGAAGCTTTCTTT. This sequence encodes CSARDPRRNTEAFF.

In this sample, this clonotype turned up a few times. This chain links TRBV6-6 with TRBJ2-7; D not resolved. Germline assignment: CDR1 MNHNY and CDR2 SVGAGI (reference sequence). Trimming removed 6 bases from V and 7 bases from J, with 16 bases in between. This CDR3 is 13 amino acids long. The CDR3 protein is CASSPVVAGEQYF. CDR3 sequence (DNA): TGTGCCAGCAGCCCCGTCGTTGCTGGGGAGCAGTACTTC.